This passage covers 5 T cell receptor beta chains from one sample sequenced in a study of T cells in women clearing cervical HPV infection. Profiled with immunoSEQ multiplex PCR; TCRdb holds only in-frame clones, not every one. In total, the table holds roughly 22,000 clones. Material for sequencing was blood buffy coat. These receptors originate from a woman between 18 and 69 years old with a cervical HPV16 infection that either progressed to CIN3+ or cleared (not recorded which).

A note on this clone: The read ends 3 residues shy of where the CDR3 ends; the end is completed using the germline J gene. J is TRBJ2-5 and V is TRBV2, with D perhaps matching TRBD1 (5 bases). The germline V gene encodes CDR1 SNHLY and CDR2 FYNNEI. The CDR3 is 12 amino acids. Trimming pared 10 bases from V and 4 bases from J, leaving 13 bases between. The CDR3 is CATRGRGETQYF. Incomplete CDR3 DNA: TGTGCCACTAGGGGTCGCGGAGAGACC.

With regard to this clone: The CDR3 end is not reached by the read, which stops 3 residues before it; the germline J gene fills it in. The V and J genes are TRBV20-1 and TRBJ2-7; 11 bases align to TRBD1. The trim removed 3 bases at V and 0 bases at J, leaving 4 bases unmatched. CDR3 length: 15 amino acids. From germline, CDR1 is DFQATT and CDR2 SNEGSKA (reference sequence). The CDR3 DNA, read in part, is TGCAGTGCTAGCCCCGGACAGGGGGCCTCCTACGAG. It translates to CSASPGQGASYE. The full CDR3 sequence reads CSASPGQGASYEQYF.

This clone ranks as medium-sized (0.01 to 0.1%) in terms of frequency. The read is 3 residues too short to cover the CDR3 end, so that end is filled in from the germline J gene. The chain has TRBV6-4 and TRBJ2-2; 16 nucleotides agree with TRBD2. The CDR3 contains 18 residues. From germline, CDR1 is MRHNA and CDR2 SNTAGT. Losses at the gene ends were 4 bases for V and 6 bases for J; bases not matched to a gene: 8. The CDR3 loop reads CASSGSGTSGRAAGELFF. The CDR3 bases that were read are TGTGCCAGCAGTGGCTCCGGGACTAGCGGGAGGGCCGCCGGGGAG.

Note on this clone: The DNA ends 3 residues before the CDR3 does, and the rest of the CDR3 is filled in from the germline J gene. V is TRBV7-9 and J is TRBJ1-5; D perhaps matches TRBD1 (5 bases). Germline V CDR1 and CDR2: SEHNR, FQNEAQ (reference sequence). The CDR3 consists of 13 residues. The V end was cut by 5 bases, the J end by 2 bases, with 7 bases between. The sequenced part of the CDR3 DNA is TGTGCCAGCAGCCGGGGGGGCAATCAGCCC. It is translated as CASSRGGNQP. The CDR3 as a whole reads CASSRGGNQPQHF.

On this clone: The read falls 3 residues short of the CDR3 end, and the missing part is taken from the germline J gene. The chain joins TRBV14 to TRBJ2-1; D not certain. V lost 1 base, J lost 8 bases, and 15 bases lay in between. CDR1 SGHDN and CDR2 FVKESK come from the germline V gene. This CDR3 is built from 15 residues. The DNA read from the CDR3 is TGTGCCAGCAGCCAAGGCGAATTTAATGCTGATGAG. Translating it yields CASSQGEFNADE. The CDR3 as a whole reads CASSQGEFNADEQFF.